The rows below give T cell receptor beta chains drawn from one sample of a study of identical twins. TCRdb re-analysed the 5' RACE reads in MiXCR, keeping a single row per CDR3 protein. The sample records approximately 470,000 distinct CDR3 sequences, approximately 14% being singletons. This sample was also put to use in a study of yellow fever vaccine responses in identical twins.

Sample: CD4+ T cells sorted from blood. These receptors originate from a woman aged 18-29 years in good health. CDR3s include the opening cysteine and the closing phenylalanine or tryptophan. The D gene is left open where the match is weak. A row's size may be missing; if present it is once, few, many or a size class.

CDR3 protein,CDR3 DNA,D gene,CDR3 length,clone size,V gene,J gene
CASSWGRAGVGQPQHF,TGTGCCAGCAGTTGGGGCCGGGCAGGGGTCGGGCAGCCCCAGCATTTT,-,16,few,TRBV6-2/TRBV6-3,TRBJ1-5
CASSQGLAGGRAKNIQYF,TGCGCCAGCAGCCAAGGGCTAGCGGGAGGTCGAGCCAAAAACATTCAGTACTTC,TRBD2,18,many,TRBV4-1,TRBJ2-4
CASSRLAVSYEQYF,TGTGCCAGCAGCCGGCTTGCAGTCTCCTACGAGCAGTACTTC,-,14,-,TRBV14,TRBJ2-7
CSARTGVYEQYF,TGCAGTGCGCGGACAGGGGTATACGAGCAGTACTTC,TRBD1,12,-,TRBV20-1,TRBJ2-7
CASAQKWETQYF,TGTGCCAGCGCGCAAAAATGGGAGACCCAGTACTTC,-,12,-,TRBV6-2/TRBV6-3,TRBJ2-5
CASSLYGTNQPQHF,TGTGCCAGCAGCTTGTATGGCACCAATCAGCCCCAGCATTTT,-,14,-,TRBV5-5,TRBJ1-5
CSVAGNRAYEQYF,TGCAGCGTTGCAGGTAACCGAGCCTACGAGCAGTACTTC,-,13,-,TRBV29-1,TRBJ2-7
CASTSSGSTYEQYF,TGTGCCAGCACCTCCAGCGGGAGTACTTACGAGCAGTACTTC,TRBD2,14,many,TRBV6-2/TRBV6-3,TRBJ2-7
CATSELPGGAQYF,TGTGCCACCAGTGAGTTACCAGGGGGCGCGCAGTATTTT,TRBD1,13,-,TRBV24-1,TRBJ2-3
CASSPLRGEQYF,TGTGCCAGCAGTCCTCTTCGGGGCGAGCAGTACTTC,-,12,few,TRBV6-2/TRBV6-3,TRBJ2-7
CASSSSLRKQFF,TGTGCCAGCAGTTCGTCGCTTAGGAAGCAGTTCTTC,-,12,few,TRBV28,TRBJ2-1
CASSYRPGQRHTDTQYF,TGTGCCAGCAGTTACCGCCCGGGACAACGACACACAGATACGCAGTATTTT,-,17,few,TRBV6-5,TRBJ2-3
CASSSKPGAGNTIYF,TGCGCCAGCAGCTCCAAACCGGGGGCTGGAAACACCATATATTTT,-,15,-,TRBV5-1,TRBJ1-3
CATSRDLGGIGELFF,TGTGCCACCAGCAGAGATCTCGGGGGCATCGGGGAGCTGTTTTTT,-,15,-,TRBV15,TRBJ2-2
CASSLSGTPGNTIYF,TGTGCCAGCAGCCTTTCCGGGACTCCCGGAAACACCATATATTTT,-,15,few,TRBV12-3/TRBV12-4,TRBJ1-3
CAIRSASGNTGELFF,TGTGCCATCCGTTCAGCTAGCGGGAACACCGGGGAGCTGTTTTTT,TRBD2,15,-,TRBV6-5,TRBJ2-2
CASSPPRTTNNEQFF,TGTGCCAGCTCACCACCCCGGACTACAAACAATGAGCAGTTCTTC,-,15,-,TRBV18,TRBJ2-1
CASSQGKRDSYEQYF,TGCGCCAGCAGCCAAGGGAAAAGGGACTCGTACGAGCAGTACTTC,-,15,-,TRBV4-3,TRBJ2-7
CASSPVRQETSGNTIYF,TGTGCCAGCAGCCCGGTCCGACAGGAAACCTCTGGAAACACCATATATTTT,-,17,many,TRBV11-2,TRBJ1-3
CASSPRQGSYNEQFF,TGTGCCAGTAGTCCCCGGCAGGGGTCCTACAATGAGCAGTTCTTC,-,15,-,TRBV19,TRBJ2-1
CASSWTEGSEQFF,TGTGCCAGCAGTTGGACGGAGGGGAGTGAGCAGTTCTTC,-,13,-,TRBV6-4,TRBJ2-1
CSSWRAGAQTDTQYF,TGCAGCTCATGGCGGGCGGGAGCCCAAACAGATACGCAGTATTTT,TRBD2,15,few,TRBV29-1,TRBJ2-3
CASSQGPGGASTDTQYF,TGTGCCAGCAGCCAGGGTCCGGGAGGGGCGAGCACAGATACGCAGTATTTT,TRBD2,17,few,TRBV3-1,TRBJ2-3
CASSLELGRAGELFF,TGTGCCAGCAGCTTGGAACTGGGGCGGGCCGGGGAGCTGTTTTTT,-,15,few,TRBV5-5,TRBJ2-2
CSGRVGGINEQFF,TGCAGCGGTAGAGTGGGGGGGATAAATGAGCAGTTCTTC,TRBD2,13,few,TRBV20-1,TRBJ2-1
CASSQIKLAGGPDTQYF,TGTGCCAGCAGCCAAATAAAACTAGCGGGGGGACCAGATACGCAGTATTTT,TRBD2,17,once,TRBV7-3,TRBJ2-3
CASKGGGSSYEQYF,TGTGCCTCTAAGGGGGGCGGGAGTTCCTACGAGCAGTACTTC,-,14,many,TRBV10-3,TRBJ2-7
CASSYSSLTETQYF,TGTGCCAGCAGTTACTCGAGCCTCACGGAGACCCAGTACTTC,-,14,few,TRBV6-5,TRBJ2-5
CAISEGQGSETQYF,TGTGCCATCAGTGAGGGACAGGGTTCAGAGACCCAGTACTTC,TRBD1,14,few,TRBV10-3,TRBJ2-5
CASTSGGSYNEQFF,TGTGCCAGCACTAGCGGGGGATCCTACAATGAGCAGTTCTTC,TRBD2,14,many,TRBV28,TRBJ2-1
CASSSRGPDTQYF,TGTGCCAGCAGCTCGAGGGGTCCAGATACGCAGTATTTT,-,13,-,TRBV7-8,TRBJ2-3
CASTDRGRIQPQHF,TGTGCCAGCACTGACAGGGGGCGTATTCAGCCCCAGCATTTT,TRBD1,14,-,TRBV6-2/TRBV6-3,TRBJ1-5
CSVKEGTSGTDTQYF,TGCAGCGTTAAAGAGGGTACTAGCGGCACAGATACGCAGTATTTT,TRBD2,15,few,TRBV29-1,TRBJ2-3
CASSLYDPISYEQYF,TGCGCCAGCAGCTTGTATGACCCTATCTCCTACGAGCAGTACTTC,-,15,few,TRBV5-1,TRBJ2-7
CASSPSRDRLSYEQYF,TGCGCCAGCAGCCCCTCCCGGGACCGTTTATCCTACGAGCAGTACTTC,-,16,once,TRBV5-1,TRBJ2-7
CASSAQGVPDIQYF,TGCGCCAGCAGCGCACAGGGTGTTCCGGACATTCAGTACTTC,-,14,-,TRBV5-1,TRBJ2-4
CSVGYYEGTEAFF,TGCAGCGTTGGGTACTACGAGGGCACTGAAGCTTTCTTT,-,13,many,TRBV29-1,TRBJ1-1
CASSSFQGMSTDTQYF,TGCGCCAGCAGCTCTTTCCAGGGGATGAGCACAGATACGCAGTATTTT,-,16,-,TRBV5-1,TRBJ2-3